Listed below are T cell receptor beta chains from one sample, sequenced in a study of T cell changes during pregnancy in multiple sclerosis. The repertoire was sequenced with immunoSEQ multiplex PCR; TCRdb's copy has only in-frame clones and lacks some. Found here are under 80,000 clones, 80% to 95% of them singletons; the top ten hold about 4%. This specimen consisted of peripheral blood, obtained after pregnancy. These receptors were taken from a female donor in good health, enrolled as a control in a pregnancy study. Each CDR3 is given with its conserved first and last residue. Fields, in order: D gene, clone size, J gene, V gene, CDR3 DNA, CDR3 protein. The D gene is left open where the match is weak. Clone size is given for some rows only: seen once, a few or many times, or a class if the clone is expanded.

- | - | TRBJ1-5 | TRBV7-2 | TGTGCCAGCAGCTTAAATTCTCGGGGTCAGCCCCAGCATTTT | CASSLNSRGQPQHF
TRBD2 | - | TRBJ2-1 | TRBV4-1 | TGCGCCAGCAGCCGAGTCCCGGGAGGGTATTACAATGAGCAGTTCTTC | CASSRVPGGYYNEQFF
TRBD1 | - | TRBJ1-5 | TRBV6-1 | TGTGCCAGCAGTGGGACAGGGGTTAGCAATCAGCCCCAGCATTTT | CASSGTGVSNQPQHF
- | - | TRBJ1-1 | TRBV5-4 | TGTGCCAGCAGCTTGAGGACACCCGGACGCCCTGAAGCTTTCTTT | CASSLRTPGRPEAFF
- | - | TRBJ2-6 | TRBV7-2 | TGTGCCAGCAGCTTAGCCAATACAGGGTTCCCCTCTGGGGCCAACGTCCTGACTTTC | CASSLANTGFPSGANVLTF
- | - | TRBJ1-1 | TRBV28 | TGTGCCAGCAAGAGGGCGAACACTGAAGCTTTCTTT | CASKRANTEAFF
TRBD1 | - | TRBJ1-6 | TRBV28 | TGTGCCAGCAGTACCGGGACAGGGCGTCTCAGCTCCTATAATTCACCCCTCCACTTT | CASSTGTGRLSSYNSPLHF
- | - | TRBJ2-5 | TRBV18 | TGTGCCAGCTCACCACTGGGGCGAGAGACCCAGTACTTC | CASSPLGRETQYF
- | - | TRBJ2-1 | TRBV28 | TGTGCCAGCAGTTTCCCGCCCACAAACAATGAGCAGTTCTTC | CASSFPPTNNEQFF
- | - | TRBJ1-2 | TRBV21-1 | TGTGCCAGCAGCCCGCTGCACAGCAACTATGGCTACACCTTC | CASSPLHSNYGYTF
TRBD2 | - | TRBJ2-3 | TRBV4-2 | TGTGCCAGCAGCCAACTACTAGCGGGGGGCCCCACAGATACGCAGTATTTT | CASSQLLAGGPTDTQYF
TRBD2 | - | TRBJ2-3 | TRBV7-2 | TGTGCCAGCAGCTGGACTAGCGGGAGGGCAGATACGCAGTATTTT | CASSWTSGRADTQYF
- | - | TRBJ2-7 | TRBV4-2 | TGTGCCAGCAGCCAAGAGCGGGCTGACTCCTACGAGCAGTACTTC | CASSQERADSYEQYF
TRBD2 | few | TRBJ2-2 | TRBV6-4 | TGTGCCAGCAGTGAAATAGCGGGGAACACCGGGGAGCTGTTTTTT | CASSEIAGNTGELFF
TRBD1 | - | TRBJ2-7 | TRBV2 | TGTACCAGCAGGGGGCATTACGAGCAGTACTTC | CTSRGHYEQYF
TRBD2 | - | TRBJ2-5 | TRBV4-1 | TGCGCCAGCAGCCAAGCGGGACTAGCGGGGAACCAAGAGACCCAGTACTTC | CASSQAGLAGNQETQYF
- | - | TRBJ2-1 | TRBV7-6 | TGTGCCAGCAGCTTATTGGCGGTAGAGGGTGGCAATGAGCAGTTCTTC | CASSLLAVEGGNEQFF
TRBD2 | - | TRBJ2-3 | TRBV19 | TGTGCCAGTACACGCGGGGGAACCACAGATACGCAGTATTTT | CASTRGGTTDTQYF
TRBD1 | - | TRBJ2-3 | TRBV11-2 | TGTGCCAGCAGCGCGGGGACAGGCGCCACAGATACGCAGTATTTT | CASSAGTGATDTQYF
- | - | TRBJ2-5 | TRBV13 | TGTGCCAGCAGCTTACACGCGGAAGAGACCCAGTACTTC | CASSLHAEETQYF
TRBD2 | - | TRBJ2-5 | TRBV9 | TGTGCCAGCAGCGGGGAGGGGAGGGAGACCCAGTACTTC | CASSGEGRETQYF
TRBD2 | - | TRBJ2-1 | TRBV19 | TGTGCCAGTACCACCAAAGGCCTTGGGACTAGCGGGAGTTACAATGAGCAGTTCTTC | CASTTKGLGTSGSYNEQFF
TRBD1 | - | TRBJ1-2 | TRBV2 | TGTGCCAGCAGTATAGGGACAGGGGGGAGTGGCTACACCTTC | CASSIGTGGSGYTF
- | - | TRBJ1-4 | TRBV28 | TGTGCCAGCAGTCCCCGCCTAAGCACTAATGAAAAACTGTTTTTT | CASSPRLSTNEKLFF
TRBD2 | - | TRBJ2-5 | TRBV5-1 | TGCGCCAGCAGCTTGGGGACGGGGGGAGGTGAGACCCAGTACTTC | CASSLGTGGGETQYF
- | - | TRBJ1-3 | TRBV6-5 | TGTGCCAGCAGTTCGGGAAAAGGGGACTTGGGGAACACCATATATTTT | CASSSGKGDLGNTIYF
- | - | TRBJ2-5 | TRBV7-3 | TGTGCCAGCAGCTTCTCACAGAGCCAAGGAACCCAGTACTTC | CASSFSQSQGTQYF
- | many | TRBJ1-5 | TRBV7-9 | TGTGCCAGCAGCTTAGGGGCAGGGGAAGACAATCAGCCCCAGCATTTT | CASSLGAGEDNQPQHF
- | - | TRBJ2-3 | TRBV5-1 | TGCGCCAGCAGCTCAGGACAGCCCACAGATACGCAGTATTTT | CASSSGQPTDTQYF
TRBD2 | - | TRBJ2-3 | TRBV18 | TGTGCCAGCTCGCGGACTAGCGGCACAGATACGCAGTATTTT | CASSRTSGTDTQYF
TRBD2 | - | TRBJ2-3 | TRBV4-3 | TGCGCCAGCAGCCAAGATGGAGCGGGAGGGACAGATACGCAGTATTTT | CASSQDGAGGTDTQYF
TRBD1 | - | TRBJ1-3 | TRBV6-6 | TGTGCCAGCAGTTCCGGACAGGGGAGTGGAAACACCATATATTTT | CASSSGQGSGNTIYF
TRBD2 | - | TRBJ2-2 | TRBV28 | TGTGCCAGCAGTTCCCCTCAGACTAGCGGGGGGGCCGACGGGGAGCTGTTTTTT | CASSSPQTSGGADGELFF
TRBD1 | - | TRBJ2-2 | TRBV5-1 | TGCGCCAGCAGCCCTGATGCAGGGGGCCCCGGGGAGCTGTTTTTT | CASSPDAGGPGELFF
TRBD1 | - | TRBJ2-3 | TRBV5-4 | TGTGCCAGCAGCCGGGGACAGCTTAGCACAGATACGCAGTATTTT | CASSRGQLSTDTQYF
TRBD2 | - | TRBJ2-1 | TRBV5-4 | TGTGCCAGCAAGGGGACTAGCGGTACTGATGAGCAGTTCTTC | CASKGTSGTDEQFF
TRBD2 | - | TRBJ2-7 | TRBV11-1 | TGTGCCAGCAGCGCAGGACTAGCGGGGACGCGGGAGCAGTACTTC | CASSAGLAGTREQYF
- | - | TRBJ2-5 | TRBV18 | TGTGCCAGCTCCCGCGGGACAGACAACCAAGAGACCCAGTACTTC | CASSRGTDNQETQYF
- | - | TRBJ1-5 | TRBV27 | TGTGCCAGCAGTTTATATGGGTCCCGGGGCAATCAGCCCCAGCATTTT | CASSLYGSRGNQPQHF
- | - | TRBJ2-1 | TRBV7-9 | TGTGCCAGCAGCTCGGGGTTAAAGGGTGAGCAGTTCTTC | CASSSGLKGEQFF
- | - | TRBJ2-3 | TRBV20-1 | TGCAGTGGGGGCGTTAAGGATACGCAGTATTTT | CSGGVKDTQYF
- | - | TRBJ2-7 | TRBV5-1 | TGCGCCAGCAGCAGGGACATTTACTACGAGCAGTACTTC | CASSRDIYYEQYF
TRBD1 | - | TRBJ2-2 | TRBV29-1 | TGCAGCGTTGACCTTGGACAGGGGGGCACCGGGGAGCTGTTTTTT | CSVDLGQGGTGELFF
- | few | TRBJ1-5 | TRBV19 | TGTGCCAGTAGTCACCCTGGGACTCAAAACCAGCCCCAGCATTTT | CASSHPGTQNQPQHF
- | - | TRBJ2-3 | TRBV19 | TGTGCCAGTAGTATCCAACGGTTGGGCCATGCTACGCAGTATTTT | CASSIQRLGHATQYF
- | few | TRBJ2-1 | TRBV7-9 | TGTGCCAGCAGCCCGGAGTCCAATGAGCAGTTCTTC | CASSPESNEQFF
- | - | TRBJ2-7 | TRBV21-1 | TGTGCCAGCGCGACAGGACCCTACGAGCAGTACTTC | CASATGPYEQYF
TRBD2 | - | TRBJ2-1 | TRBV27 | TGTGCCAGCAGACGACCGGGACTAGCGGGCAACTCCTACAATGAGCAGTTCTTC | CASRRPGLAGNSYNEQFF
- | once | TRBJ2-1 | TRBV7-2 | TGTGCCAGCAGCTTAGGGCGGGGAGTATACAATGAGCAGTTCTTC | CASSLGRGVYNEQFF
- | - | TRBJ2-2 | TRBV15 | TGTGCCACCAGCAGAGGGGCAGGTGAAACCGGGGAGCTGTTTTTT | CATSRGAGETGELFF
TRBD1 | - | TRBJ2-3 | TRBV28 | TGTGCCAGCAGTTACTACGGGACAGGGGGCGCAGATACGCAGTATTTT | CASSYYGTGGADTQYF
- | - | TRBJ2-2 | TRBV9 | TGTGCCAGCAGCGTAGGGGCAGGGGTTGCCGGGGAGCTGTTTTTT | CASSVGAGVAGELFF